These 18 T cell receptor beta chains share one sample of origin, sequenced in a study of shared clonotypes between healthy human individuals. TCRdb's copy holds only in-frame clones and misses some; the assay was immunoSEQ multiplex PCR. The table lists about 2.4 million clones, 90% to 95% of them singletons. The sequenced material came from naive CD4+ T cells from PBMCs. Subset here: CD45RA+ positively selected. All receptors derive from a man younger than 35 in good health. Some clones in this sample may be carry-over from other donors' samples.

CDR3 residues: CAISAGQGAADTQYF. The CDR3 DNA reads TGTGCCATCAGTGCGGGACAGGGGGCCGCAGATACGCAGTATTTT. The chain recombines TRBV10-3 with TRBJ2-3, with 12 positions matching TRBD1. Germline values: CDR1 ENHRY, CDR2 SYGVKD. The V gene end was trimmed by 4 bases and the J gene end by 4 bases; junction bases not matched to a gene: 3. CDR3 length equals 15 residues.

This chain uses TRBV5-4 with TRBJ2-2; D not resolved. Per germline, CDR1 SGHNT and CDR2 YYREEE (reference sequence). The CDR3 extends over 15 amino acids. Trimming took off 2 bases at V and 1 base at J, with 9 bases between the two ends. The CDR3 DNA follows: TGTGCCAGCAGCTTACAGAGTAGGAACACCGGGGAGCTGTTTTTT. Translating gives CASSLQSRNTGELFF.

This clone has just one count. The chain has TRBV29-1 and TRBJ1-1; no clear D gene. Trimming pared 6 bases from V and 1 base from J, leaving 12 bases between. The V gene's germline CDR1 is SQVTM and CDR2 ANQGSEA. This CDR3 contains 13 residues. For the CDR3, the DNA is TGCAGCGTACCAACTACGGGGAACACTGAAGCTTTCTTT. This codes for CSVPTTGNTEAFF.

Regarding this clone: The germline gene is not matched at one end of the junction; a read error may be the cause. The V and J genes are TRBV20-1 and TRBJ2-1; TRBD2 aligns across 10 bases. The CDR3 consists of 11 residues. Germline CDR1 is DFQATT and CDR2 is SNEGSKA (reference sequence). In DNA, the CDR3 is TGCAGTGCTCCTTCTAGCGGGAGTCTGATCTTC. Its translation is CSAPSSGSLIF.

J is TRBJ2-7 and V is TRBV29-1; tentative D call: TRBD1 (6 bases). Trimming left V 4 bases short and J 3 bases short, with 16 bases between. Germline V gene lookup returns CDR1 SQVTM and CDR2 ANQGSEA. The CDR3 is 14 residues long. The CDR3 nucleotides read TGCAGCGTTGCTGGCCTAAGGGGGAACTACGAGCAGTACTTC. Residues: CSVAGLRGNYEQYF.

The V and J genes are TRBV10-2 and TRBJ2-3; tentatively, D is TRBD1 or TRBD2 (6 bases each). Trimming took 6 bases from V and 5 from J, leaving 15 bases between them. Per germline, CDR1 WSHSY and CDR2 SAAADI. CDR3 length equals 14 residues. CDR3: CASRGGLEGDTQYF. In DNA form, the CDR3 reads TGCGCCAGCAGGGGGGGCCTTGAGGGAGATACGCAGTATTTT.

The V gene is TRBV5-1, the J gene TRBJ2-3; D uncertain. Germline V gives CDR1 SGHRS, CDR2 YFSETQ. Trimming shortened V by 1 base and J by 3 bases, and 9 bases separated the two germline ends. CDR3 length: 14 residues. This chain's CDR3 is CASSLIPVTDTQYF. CDR3 nucleotide sequence: TGCGCCAGCAGCTTGATTCCGGTTACAGATACGCAGTATTTT.

The genes are TRBV11-3 and TRBJ2-7; possibly TRBD1 for D (5 bases). CDR1 is SGHNT and CDR2 is YENEEA in the germline V gene. The V end was cut by 6 bases, the J end by 1 base, with 13 bases between. This CDR3 region has 14 residues. CDR3 in amino acids: CASSVGAESYEQYF. The CDR3 DNA follows: TGTGCCAGCAGTGTTGGGGCGGAATCCTACGAGCAGTACTTC.

This chain uses TRBV2 with TRBJ1-2, with D possibly matching TRBD1 (6 bases). V was shortened by 1 base and J by 8 bases, with 17 bases between the two germline ends. This CDR3 has 15 amino acids. Germline-derived CDR1 and CDR2 are SNHLY and FYNNEI. The CDR3 here is CASSEEGRGFRGYTF. The DNA for the CDR3 is TGTGCCAGCAGTGAAGAGGGCAGGGGATTTAGGGGCTACACCTTC. The full variable domain, with the rest looked up from reference TRBV2 and TRBJ1-2, is EPEVTQTPSHQVTQMGQEVILRCVPISNHLYFYWYRQILGQKVEFLVSFYNNEISEKSEIFDDQFSVERPDGSNFTLKIRSTKLEDSAMYFCASSEEGRGFRGYTFGSGTRLTVV.

This chain links TRBV28 with TRBJ1-4; D is unclear. V was clipped by 10 bases and J by 7 bases, with 13 bases between them. The CDR3 spans 12 residues. CDR1 and CDR2 (germline): MDHEN, SYDVKM. The CDR3 loop is CAIAEVGEKLFF. DNA of the CDR3: TGTGCCATCGCGGAGGTGGGTGAAAAACTGTTTTTT.

This chain joins TRBV25-1 and TRBJ2-5, with D possibly TRBD2 on 5 matching bases. This CDR3 has 14 amino acids. V was shortened by 2 bases and J by 4 bases, with 11 bases between the two germline ends. The germline CDR1 and CDR2 sequences are MGHDK and SYGVNS. CDR3 loop: CASSERGLRETQYF. CDR3 nucleotide sequence: TGTGCCAGCAGTGAACGTGGACTCCGAGAGACCCAGTACTTC.

This clone was counted only a few times. The rearrangement links TRBV6-1 to TRBJ1-1; no clear D. V lost 9 bases to trimming and J lost 8 bases, with 13 bases between them. Per germline, CDR1 MNHNS and CDR2 SASEGT. CDR3 length: 11 residues. The CDR3 spells CASGDFREAFF. The CDR3 bases are TGTGCCAGTGGGGATTTCCGGGAAGCTTTCTTT.

The chain uses TRBV7-2 and TRBJ1-2, with D maybe TRBD1 (5 bases). Germline V gives CDR1 SGHTA, CDR2 FQGNSA. This CDR3 is built from 14 residues. V was clipped by 5 bases and J by 4 bases, with 14 bases between them. The CDR3 spells CASSGGTQAYGYTF. CDR3 in DNA: TGTGCCAGCAGCGGAGGGACGCAGGCCTATGGCTACACCTTC.

V is TRBV5-6 and J is TRBJ2-1; D is ambiguous. V dropped 0 bases and J dropped 8 bases, with 12 bases sitting between them. Looked up from germline, CDR1 is SGHDT and CDR2 is YYEEEE. The CDR3 is made up of 14 amino acids. The DNA for the CDR3 is TGTGCCAGCAGCTTGGGTTCGCAAGGCTATGAGCAGTTCTTC. Encoded protein: CASSLGSQGYEQFF.

In its sample, this clone was seen a few times. This rearrangement joins TRBV7-2 to TRBJ2-2; no clear D. Looked up from germline, CDR1 is SGHTA and CDR2 is FQGNSA. Trimming took 2 bases from V and 2 from J, leaving 6 bases between them. This CDR3 has 14 residues. The CDR3 nucleotides are TGTGCCAGCAGCTTACGGGTAAACACCGGGGAGCTGTTTTTT. Protein: CASSLRVNTGELFF.

Note on this clone: Within the sample, other DNA sequences also encode this same CDR3. The rearrangement joins TRBV28 to TRBJ2-7; D might be TRBD1 (6 bases). Trimming left V 8 bases short and J 4 bases short, with 12 bases between. The CDR3 is 12 residues long. Germline assignment: CDR1 MDHEN and CDR2 SYDVKM. This CDR3 is CASRDTFYEQYF. The CDR3 DNA reads TGTGCCAGCCGGGACACCTTTTACGAGCAGTACTTC.

This clone was found once. V and J are TRBV6-5 and TRBJ2-1; D uncertain. Trimming removed 2 bases from V and 9 bases from J, with 17 bases in between. The CDR3 is 15 amino acids. The germline V gene encodes CDR1 MNHEY and CDR2 SVGAGI. In DNA, the CDR3 is TGTGCCAGCAGTTACAGAACGATCCATAGGACTGAGCAGTTCTTC. Its translation is CASSYRTIHRTEQFF.

The V gene is TRBV2, the J gene TRBJ2-5; D is perhaps TRBD2 (5 bases). From germline, CDR1 is SNHLY and CDR2 FYNNEI. V was trimmed by 1 base and J by 5 bases, leaving 11 bases between them. The CDR3 runs to 14 residues. The CDR3 nucleotides are TGTGCCAGCAGTGAAGGGGGTAGCGAGGAGACCCAGTACTTC. This sequence encodes CASSEGGSEETQYF. The full variable domain, rest sourced from reference TRBV2 and TRBJ2-5, is EPEVTQTPSHQVTQMGQEVILRCVPISNHLYFYWYRQILGQKVEFLVSFYNNEISEKSEIFDDQFSVERPDGSNFTLKIRSTKLEDSAMYFCASSEGGSEETQYFGPGTRLLVL.